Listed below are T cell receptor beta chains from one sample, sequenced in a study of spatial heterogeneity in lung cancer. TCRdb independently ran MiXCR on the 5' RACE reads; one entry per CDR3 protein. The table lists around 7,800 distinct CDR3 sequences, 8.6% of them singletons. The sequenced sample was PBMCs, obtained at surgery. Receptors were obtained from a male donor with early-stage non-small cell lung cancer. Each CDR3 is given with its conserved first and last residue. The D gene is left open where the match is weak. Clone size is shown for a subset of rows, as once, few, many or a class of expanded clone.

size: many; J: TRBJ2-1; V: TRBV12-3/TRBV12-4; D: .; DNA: TGTGCCAGCAGTTTAAGTAGCGGCTACAATGAGCAGTTCTTC; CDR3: CASSLSSGYNEQFF
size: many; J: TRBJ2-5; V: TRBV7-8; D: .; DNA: TGTGCCAGCAGGCCAGGCGCTCGGGAGACCCAGTACTTC; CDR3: CASRPGARETQYF
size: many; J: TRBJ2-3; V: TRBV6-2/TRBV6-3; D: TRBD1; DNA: TGTGCCAGCAGTTTGTGGGGACAGGAAAATACAGATACGCAGTATTTT; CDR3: CASSLWGQENTDTQYF
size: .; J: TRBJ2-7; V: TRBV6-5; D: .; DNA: TGTGCCAGCAGCCGCCGGGACCAGAGGACCTACGAGCAGTACTTC; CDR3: CASSRRDQRTYEQYF
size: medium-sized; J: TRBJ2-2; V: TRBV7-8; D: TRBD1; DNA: TGTGCCAGCAGCCCGGAGACAGGGCATGCCGGGGAGCTGTTTTTT; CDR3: CASSPETGHAGELFF
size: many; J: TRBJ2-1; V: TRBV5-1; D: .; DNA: TGCGCCAGCAGCTTGGCCTACGGCAGAACTTACAATGAGCAGTTCTTC; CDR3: CASSLAYGRTYNEQFF
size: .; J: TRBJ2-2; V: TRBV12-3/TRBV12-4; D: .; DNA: TGTGCCAGCAGTTCGACAGGACCCGGGGAGCTGTTTTTT; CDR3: CASSSTGPGELFF
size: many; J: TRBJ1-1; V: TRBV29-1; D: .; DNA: TGCAGCGTTGTTATAGTCCTGAACACTGAAGCTTTCTTT; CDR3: CSVVIVLNTEAFF
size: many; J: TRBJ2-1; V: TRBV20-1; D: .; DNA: TGCAGTGCTAGAGTGGGCGGGGGCGAGCAGTTCTTC; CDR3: CSARVGGGEQFF
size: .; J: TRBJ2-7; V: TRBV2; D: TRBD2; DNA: TGTGCCAGCAGTCCTAGGCAAGCGGGAAATTACGAGCAGTACTTC; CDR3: CASSPRQAGNYEQYF
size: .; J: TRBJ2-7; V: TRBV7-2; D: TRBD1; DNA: TGTGCCAGCAGCCTGAACAGGGGGGCCTACGAGCAGTACTTC; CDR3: CASSLNRGAYEQYF
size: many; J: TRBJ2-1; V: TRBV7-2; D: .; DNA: TGTGCCAGCAGCTTAGGGCCGAACAATGAGCAGTTCTTC; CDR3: CASSLGPNNEQFF
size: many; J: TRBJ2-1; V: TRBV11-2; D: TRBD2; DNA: TGTGCCAGCAGCTTGAGACTAGCGGGAATATTCAATGAGCAGTTCTTC; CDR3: CASSLRLAGIFNEQFF
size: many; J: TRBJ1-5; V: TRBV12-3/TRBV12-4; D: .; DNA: TGTGCCAGCAGTTTGGGAGATCAGCCCCAGCATTTT; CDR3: CASSLGDQPQHF
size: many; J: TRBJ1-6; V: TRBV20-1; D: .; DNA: TGCAGTGCGACGGACAGCGGGAGCTCCTATAATTCACCCCTCCACTTT; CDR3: CSATDSGSSYNSPLHF
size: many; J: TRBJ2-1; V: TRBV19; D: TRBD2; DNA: TGTGCCAGTAGTATTCTAGCGGGAGCGGCCAATGAGCAGTTCTTC; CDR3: CASSILAGAANEQFF
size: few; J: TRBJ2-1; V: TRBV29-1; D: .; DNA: TGCAGCGTTGAACTCGTCAATGAGCAGTTCTTC; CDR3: CSVELVNEQFF
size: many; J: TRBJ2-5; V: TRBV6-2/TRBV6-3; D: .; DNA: TGTGCCAGCAGTCCATACAGGGAAGAGACCCAGTACTTC; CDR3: CASSPYREETQYF
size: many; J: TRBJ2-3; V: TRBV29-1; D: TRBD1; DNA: TGCAGCGTTGGGGAACAGGGGGCCTTCACAGATACGCAGTATTTT; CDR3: CSVGEQGAFTDTQYF
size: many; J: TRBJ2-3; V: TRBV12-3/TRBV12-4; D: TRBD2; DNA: TGTGCCAGCAGTCTGGGACTAGCGGGAGATGGAGATACGCAGTATTTT; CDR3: CASSLGLAGDGDTQYF
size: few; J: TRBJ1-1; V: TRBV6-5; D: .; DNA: TGTGCCAGCAGTCAGGGACACACGAACACTGAAGCTTTCTTT; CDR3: CASSQGHTNTEAFF
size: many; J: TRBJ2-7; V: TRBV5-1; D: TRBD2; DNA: TGCGCCAGCAGCGCCTCGGCGGGAGGGCCCGAGCAGTACTTC; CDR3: CASSASAGGPEQYF
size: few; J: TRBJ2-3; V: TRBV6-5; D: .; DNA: TGTGCCAGCACCAGACACGGAACAGATACGCAGTATTTT; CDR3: CASTRHGTDTQYF
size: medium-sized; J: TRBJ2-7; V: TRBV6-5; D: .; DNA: TGTGCCAGCAGTTACATTCAGGGTACCTACGAGCAGTACTTC; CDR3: CASSYIQGTYEQYF
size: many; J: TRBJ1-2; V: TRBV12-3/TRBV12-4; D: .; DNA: TGTGCCAGCAGCCTGGGGCAGGGCGGCTATGGCTACACCTTC; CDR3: CASSLGQGGYGYTF
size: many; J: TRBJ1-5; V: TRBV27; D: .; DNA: TGTGCCAGCAGTTTAAACTTCGCGGGGGGGGCTAATCAGCCCCAGCATTTT; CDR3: CASSLNFAGGANQPQHF
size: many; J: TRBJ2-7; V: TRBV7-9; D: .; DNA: TGTGCCAGCACGAGGAGTTACAATGCCTACGAGCAGTACTTC; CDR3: CASTRSYNAYEQYF
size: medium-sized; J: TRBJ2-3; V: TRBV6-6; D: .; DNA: TGTGCCAGCAGTTATTCAAACCCCCCTGATACGCAGTATTTT; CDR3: CASSYSNPPDTQYF
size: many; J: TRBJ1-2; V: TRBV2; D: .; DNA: TGTGCCAGCAGTGGATTTTCTCTGGTCCCTAACTATGGCTACACCTTC; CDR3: CASSGFSLVPNYGYTF
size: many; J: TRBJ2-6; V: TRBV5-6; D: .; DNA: TGTGCCAGCAGCTTGGACGGTCTGGCCAACGTCCTGACTTTC; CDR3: CASSLDGLANVLTF
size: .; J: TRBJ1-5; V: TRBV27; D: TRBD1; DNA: TGTGCCAGCAGTTCACAGGGGGCCGGCAATCAGCCCCAGCATTTT; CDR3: CASSSQGAGNQPQHF
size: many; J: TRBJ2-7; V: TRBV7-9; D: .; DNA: TGTGCCAGCAGCTTAGCGGGAGCGGGCGTCTCCTACGAGCAGTACTTC; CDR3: CASSLAGAGVSYEQYF
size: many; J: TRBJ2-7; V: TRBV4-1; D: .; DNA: TGCGCCAGCAGCCAAGATAAGGACCAATTTTCCTACGAGCAGTACTTC; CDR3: CASSQDKDQFSYEQYF
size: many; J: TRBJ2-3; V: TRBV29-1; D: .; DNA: TGCAGCGTTGAAGGGAGACCCGACGGGGACGAGGATACGCAGTATTTT; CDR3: CSVEGRPDGDEDTQYF
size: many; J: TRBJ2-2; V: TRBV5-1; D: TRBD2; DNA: TGCGCCAGCAGCTTGGCACTAGCGGGAGCTGGCGGGGAGCTGTTTTTT; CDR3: CASSLALAGAGGELFF
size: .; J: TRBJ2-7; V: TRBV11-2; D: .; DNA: TGTGCCAGCAGCTTAGTTGAAGGGTCCGAGCAGTACTTC; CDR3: CASSLVEGSEQYF
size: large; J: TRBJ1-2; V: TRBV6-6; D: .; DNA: TGTGCCAGCAGTTGGCAGGGCGCTAACTATGGCTACACCTTC; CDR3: CASSWQGANYGYTF
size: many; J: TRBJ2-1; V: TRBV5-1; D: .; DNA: TGCGCCAGCAGGTTAGCCGGGGACTCCTACAATGAGCAGTTCTTC; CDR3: CASRLAGDSYNEQFF
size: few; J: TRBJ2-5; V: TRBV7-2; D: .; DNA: TGTGCCAGCAGCTCGTTCCTTGGGACGGAAGAGACCCAGTACTTC; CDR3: CASSSFLGTEETQYF
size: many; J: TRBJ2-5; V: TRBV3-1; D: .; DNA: TGTGCCAGCAGCCAACGCGTACTAGTCAGGGAGACCCAGTACTTC; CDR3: CASSQRVLVRETQYF
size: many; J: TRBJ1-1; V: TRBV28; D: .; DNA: TGTGCCAGCAGTTCTGGGGTCGGGAAAGGTTCCACTGAAGCTTTCTTT; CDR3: CASSSGVGKGSTEAFF
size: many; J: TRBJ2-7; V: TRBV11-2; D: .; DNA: TGTGCCAGCAGCCCCCCTTGGGGGACCTACGAGCAGTACTTC; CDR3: CASSPPWGTYEQYF
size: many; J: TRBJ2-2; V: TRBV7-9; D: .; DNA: TGTGCCAGCAGCTTAGGGGAGGACACCGCGAACACCGGGGAGCTGTTTTTT; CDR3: CASSLGEDTANTGELFF
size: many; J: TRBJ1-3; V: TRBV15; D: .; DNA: TGTGCCACCAGCAGAGATGGAAACACCATATATTTT; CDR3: CATSRDGNTIYF
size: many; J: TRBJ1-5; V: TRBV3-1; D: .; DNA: TGTGCCAGCAGCCAAACCCCACAAAGGGGACAGCCCCAGCATTTT; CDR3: CASSQTPQRGQPQHF
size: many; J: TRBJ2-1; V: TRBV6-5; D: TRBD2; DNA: TGTGCCAGCAGTTACTCCTCCCCTAAACTAGCGGGAAAACAACGGGCTGAGCAGTTCTTC; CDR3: CASSYSSPKLAGKQRAEQFF
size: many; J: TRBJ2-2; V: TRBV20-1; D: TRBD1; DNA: TGCAGTGCGGGACAGCGGAACACCGGGGAGCTGTTTTTT; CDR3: CSAGQRNTGELFF
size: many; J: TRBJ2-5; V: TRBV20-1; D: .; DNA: TGCAGTGCCGGGGACCCCTCGGGAACCCAGTACTTC; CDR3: CSAGDPSGTQYF
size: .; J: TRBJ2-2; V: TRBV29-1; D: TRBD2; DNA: TGCAGCGTTGAAAAACCTAGCGGGAGGACCGGGGAGCTGTTTTTT; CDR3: CSVEKPSGRTGELFF
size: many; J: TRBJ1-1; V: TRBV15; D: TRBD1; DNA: TGTGCCACCAGCAGAGCGGGGGGACAGGAGCACGCTGAAGCTTTCTTT; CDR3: CATSRAGGQEHAEAFF
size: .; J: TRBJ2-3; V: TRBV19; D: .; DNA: TGTGCCAGTTCTTGGGGGGATACGCAGTATTTT; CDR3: CASSWGDTQYF